This TCR beta chain derives from a study of blood T cell repertoires in COVID-19. Study context: Sites in the United States, Italy and Spain provided acute and convalescent COVID-19 samples. In each case, the material was cDNA or gDNA derived from T cells, B-cell-depleted T cells, or PBMCs.

V lost 5 bases, J lost 7 bases, and 8 bases lay in between. The CDR3 runs 11 residues. In the original workflow: Nucleated cell counts were estimated from reference gene primer amplification. Sequenced by immunoSEQ multiplex PCR; TCRdb stores in-frame clones only, minus some. V and J calls and clone size are those listed in that table; D and trimming were worked out from the DNA. The data show 270,000 or so clones, with 80% to 90% seen just once and about 3% held by the top ten. This chain uses TRBV12-3 or TRBV12-4 with TRBJ1-2, with D unresolved. This clonotype was sampled from a woman aged 25 to 45 with active or convalescent COVID-19. The sequenced sample was peripheral blood. CDR3 amino acids: CASSHSGGYTF. CDR3 in DNA: TGTGCCAGCAGTCATTCGGGTGGCTACACCTTC.